This T cell receptor beta chain was retrieved from a study of post-analysis software for immune sequencing data. Turning to this clonotype: Antigen specificity is unknown.

Researchers reported that TCR beta cDNA libraries carried unique molecular identifiers. Each CDR3 protein is one row after TCRdb ran MiXCR on the PCR reads. The table records 650,000 to 850,000 distinct CDR3 sequences, around 46% of them present only once. General study points: About five TRBV segments, including TRBV5-6, TRBV5-1 and TRBV20-1, were more frequent in patients than controls.

Germline V lookup: CDR1 MDHEN, CDR2 SYDVKM. The junction had 8 bases not matched to a gene; V was cut back by 3 bases and J by 0 bases. This CDR3 has 17 amino acids. The V call is TRBV28, the J call TRBJ2-7; 10 bases fit TRBD1. This receptor was taken from a girl between 10 and 17 years old with multiple sclerosis. Input material: blood. The CDR3 loop reads CASSFREGQGSSYEQYF. CDR3 bases: TGTGCCAGCAGTTTCCGAGAGGGACAGGGGTCCTCCTACGAGCAGTACTTC.